These 9 T cell receptor beta chains share one sample of origin, sequenced in a study of blood T cell repertoires in COVID-19 (dated by TCRdb to 2020 to 2022). Libraries came from the immunoSEQ multiplex PCR assay. What TCRdb holds here is the immuneACCESS table cut down to in-frame rearrangements. Part of the clones is not present; checked against another copy, under half of the missing clones reflect an unresolved V gene, and the others are unexplained. Recorded for this sample are about 58,000 clones; over 65% of them occurred a single time. Approximately 5% of the sample is taken by the ten largest. Material for sequencing was peripheral blood. Receptors were obtained from a middle-aged man with active COVID-19.

The rearrangement uses TRBV19 and TRBJ1-3, with D possibly being TRBD1 (6 bases). V lost 9 bases and J lost 0, with 12 bases in between. Germline V gene lookup returns CDR1 LNHDA and CDR2 SQIVND (reference sequence). The CDR3 loop spans 14 amino acids. DNA of the CDR3: TGTGCCAGCCACCCGGACAGCTCTGGAAACACCATATATTTT. It is translated as CASHPDSSGNTIYF.

This clone has just a few counts. J is TRBJ2-1 and V is TRBV18; no definite D call. V shed 2 bases and J shed 5 bases, with 13 bases lying between them. This CDR3 has 15 residues. Germline V CDR1 and CDR2: KGHSH, LQKENI. CDR3 DNA sequence: TGTGCCAGCTCACCATTTGCAAGACAAGACAATGAGCAGTTCTTC. Residues: CASSPFARQDNEQFF.

The chain couples TRBV5-1 to TRBJ1-2, with TRBD1 matching 9 bases. V shed 3 bases, J shed 2 bases, and the junction held 8 bases outside the gene matches. This CDR3 has 16 residues. Looked up from germline, CDR1 is SGHRS and CDR2 is YFSETQ. This CDR3 reads CASSYDPGQGNYGYTF. The CDR3 coding sequence is TGCGCCAGCAGCTACGACCCGGGACAGGGAAACTATGGCTACACCTTC.

This chain joins TRBV6-6 and TRBJ2-7; TRBD2 matches 7 bases. The CDR3 length is 16 residues. The trim removed 5 bases at V and 1 base at J, leaving 11 bases unmatched. Germline-derived CDR1 and CDR2 are MNHNY and SVGAGI (reference sequence). CDR3 DNA: TGTGCCAGCAGTAGAACCCCCGGGACTACTTCCTACGAGCAGTACTTC. It codes for CASSRTPGTTSYEQYF.

V usage is TRBV28 and J usage is TRBJ2-1; 9 nucleotides line up with TRBD2. The CDR3 sequence is 15 residues long. Germline CDR1 and CDR2: MDHEN and SYDVKM. The trim removed 10 bases at V and 1 base at J, leaving 8 bases unmatched. CDR3 sequence (DNA): TGTGCCACCTATTCGCGGGAGGGGTCCTACAATGAGCAGTTCTTC. This sequence encodes CATYSREGSYNEQFF.

The chain employs TRBV15 and TRBJ2-1; 9 bases fit TRBD2. CDR1 and CDR2 from the germline V gene are LNHNV and YYDKDF (reference sequence). The CDR3 contains 17 residues. J gave up 2 bases and V 0 bases, and 5 bases lay outside the gene matches. The CDR3 nucleotides read TGTGCCACCAGCAGAGATGTAGCTAGCGGGACCTACAATGAGCAGTTCTTC. Translating gives CATSRDVASGTYNEQFF.

The chain has TRBV20-1 and TRBJ1-6; weak D call: TRBD1 (5 bases). CDR1 and CDR2 from the germline V gene are DFQATT and SNEGSKA (reference sequence). The CDR3 loop spans 15 amino acids. The V end lost 3 bases, the J end lost 7 bases, and 16 bases lay between the germline ends. CDR3: CSASYPAGLNSPLHF. The CDR3 coding sequence is TGCAGTGCTAGTTACCCCGCAGGGCTCAATTCACCCCTCCACTTT.

This clone was detected only once. The chain couples TRBV30 to TRBJ1-1; D may be TRBD1 (5 bases). The CDR3 has 14 residues. Germline CDR1 reads GTSNPN; CDR2 reads SVGIG (reference sequence). V was clipped by 3 bases and J by 3 bases, with 14 bases between them. The CDR3 coding sequence is TGTGCCTGGAGCCTCCGGCCGGGGGACACTGAAGCTTTCTTT. Protein product: CAWSLRPGDTEAFF.

The CDR3 reads CASRPLAGEQETQYF. CDR3 bases: TGTGCCAGTAGACCCCTAGCGGGAGAGCAAGAGACCCAGTACTTC. The chain couples TRBV19 to TRBJ2-5; 10 bases fit TRBD2. V lost 6 bases, J lost 2 bases, and 6 bases stayed unmatched. CDR3 length: 15 residues. Germline CDR1 reads LNHDA; CDR2 reads SQIVND (reference sequence).